This T cell receptor beta chain was documented in a study of regulatory T cells in long-lasting Graves disease. Study-level findings and limits: Thyroid tissue was not sampled; only peripheral blood was. With a small sample size, accuracy may have been reduced.

Time point here: persistent/refractory GD, antithyroid drugs over 5 years with positive TRAb. There was RNA extracted from PBMCs, and the TCR library was made from it. An endocrinology department in Xi'an, China, supplied the patients. Construction of TCR beta libraries relied on iRepertoire HTBI primers and on Arm-PCR targeting CDR3 regions. TCRdb redid the calling of the multiplex PCR reads with MiXCR, one entry per CDR3 protein. The sample yields roughly 360,000 distinct CDR3 sequences, around 23% seen once. The germline V gene has CDR1 SGHTA and CDR2 FQGTGA. Trimming cost V 5 bases and J 4 bases; bases outside gene matches: 11. The CDR3 is made up of 16 amino acids. Notes on this clonotype: Antigen unknown.

The receptor comes from a woman between 35 and 50 years old with Graves disease. The sequencing here drew on peripheral blood mononuclear cells (PBMCs), taken when the disease was refractory, from a patient treated with antithyroid drugs. The chain has TRBV7-3 and TRBJ2-7, with 10 positions matching TRBD1. CDR3 in amino acids: CASSQAGDRGYYEQYF. The CDR3 region has the DNA TGTGCCAGCAGCCAGGCCGGGGACAGGGGATATTACGAGCAGTACTTC.